A single sample is the source of the 29 T cell receptor beta chains below, sequenced in a study of T cell repertoires in cytomegalovirus infection (dated by TCRdb to between 2018 and 2020). According to the study, the label for this sample's treatment or condition signals: in vitro stimulation with specific CMV peptide epitopes to enrich CMV-specific T cells. No antigen has been assigned to these receptors. These reads were obtained on an Illumina HiSeq 1500. TCRdb trimmed public reads at Q25 via fastp, called clones via MiXCR and kept in-frame beta chains. Duplicate CDR3 protein sequences are folded into a single record with the most common DNA and genes. The sample table records 700,000 to 950,000 distinct CDR3 sequences; about 31% of these occur just once. In total, the top ten clones hold around 11% of the sample. Sequencing was performed on cultured CD8+ T cells from PBMCs, taken from culture after CMV antigen stimulation. Source of these receptors: a human donor in good health (CMV status not recorded). Some clones in this sample may be carry-over from other donors' samples.

Many counts were recorded for this clonotype. V gene TRBV11-3 combines with J gene TRBJ2-3; TRBD2 agrees at 9 bases. CDR3 size: 15 residues. Losses at the gene ends were 4 bases for V and 0 bases for J; bases not matched to a gene: 2. Germline CDR1 is SGHNT and CDR2 is YENEEA. CDR3 DNA: TGTGCCAGCAGCTGGACTAGCGCAAGCACAGATACGCAGTATTTT. Protein sequence: CASSWTSASTDTQYF.

This clonotype was seen a handful of times. At one end the junction does not follow the germline gene, possibly because of a read error. This chain links TRBV7-4 with TRBJ1-1; D is perhaps TRBD1 (6 bases). The CDR3 has 14 amino acids. CDR1 and CDR2 (germline): SGHVT, SQSDAQ. CDR3 amino acids: CASSLGGQVGEAFF. The CDR3 DNA reads as TGTGCCAGCAGCTTAGGGGGGCAAGTTGGTGAAGCCTTCTTT.

The rearrangement links TRBV27 to TRBJ1-6, with 10 bases lining up with TRBD1. Germline V gene sequence: CDR1 MNHEY, CDR2 SMNVEV (reference sequence). The CDR3 has 15 residues. V lost 3 bases to trimming and J lost 9 bases; unmatched junction nucleotides: 5. CDR3 loop: CASSFGQGGGSPLHF. CDR3 bases: TGTGCCAGCAGTTTCGGACAGGGGGGAGGTTCACCCCTCCACTTT.

This chain joins TRBV12-3 or TRBV12-4 and TRBJ1-2, with 7 bases lining up with TRBD1. The CDR3 has 12 amino acids. The V gene end was trimmed by 10 bases and the J gene end by 8 bases; junction bases not matched to a gene: 10. The CDR3 loop reads CATQGQGGGYTF. In DNA, the CDR3 is TGTGCCACCCAGGGGCAGGGGGGCGGCTACACCTTC.

Turning to this clonotype: This could be a read error, since a much larger clone is one nucleotide away. This CDR3 reads CATSEPTSTSTIGELFF. In DNA form, the CDR3 reads TGTGCCACCAGTGAGCCGACCAGCACAAGCACCATCGGGGAGCTGTTTTTT. This chain joins TRBV24-1 and TRBJ2-2; D is unclear. Looked up from germline, CDR1 is KGHDR and CDR2 is SFDVKD. The germline V and J ends were trimmed by 4 bases and 7 bases, with 21 bases remaining between them. The CDR3 is 17 residues long.

This clonotype turned up a few times. The V gene is TRBV2, the J gene TRBJ2-3; 9 nucleotides align to TRBD2. The J segment lost 5 bases and the V segment lost 6 bases, leaving 6 bases of the junction unmatched. CDR3 length equals 14 residues. CDR1 and CDR2 from the germline V gene are SNHLY and FYNNEI. The CDR3 region has the DNA TGTGCCAGCAGCGCGGGGGGGCCGGGAGATACGCAGTATTTT. It specifies CASSAGGPGDTQYF.

Only a few counts were recorded for this clonotype. The CDR3 nucleotides read TGTGCCAGCAAGGAAGGACCTAGGGCCGGGGAGCTGTTTTTT. Amino acid sequence: CASKEGPRAGELFF. This rearrangement joins TRBV6-1 to TRBJ2-2, with unresolved D. The CDR3 length is 14 residues. CDR1 is MNHNS, CDR2 SASEGT, per germline. Trimming removed 7 bases from V and 6 bases from J, with 15 bases in between.

This chain joins TRBV19 and TRBJ2-7; D gene uncertain. V dropped 3 bases and J dropped 5 bases, with 5 bases sitting between them. Germline-derived CDR1 and CDR2 are LNHDA and SQIVND (reference sequence). CDR3 size: 11 residues. The CDR3 sequence: CASSIVDEQYF. The CDR3 DNA sequence: TGTGCCAGTAGTATTGTCGACGAGCAGTACTTC. Based on the CDR3 plus reference TRBV19 and TRBJ2-7, the full variable domain is DGGITQSPKYLFRKEGQNVTLSCEQNLNHDAMYWYRQDPGQGLRLIYYSQIVNDFQKGDIAEGYSVSREKKESFPLTVTSAQKNPTAFYLCASSIVDEQYFGPGTRLTVT.

The chain carries TRBV7-9 and TRBJ1-1; TRBD1 is a possible D gene (6 bases). Trimming removed 4 bases at V and 7 bases at J, with 13 bases between. The CDR3 is 13 residues long. The germline V gene has CDR1 SEHNR and CDR2 FQNEAQ (reference sequence). CDR3 sequence reads: CASSWSGEVEAFF. CDR3 DNA sequence: TGTGCCAGCAGCTGGTCAGGGGAAGTTGAAGCTTTCTTT.

This clonotype was observed a few times. The chain employs TRBV7-9 and TRBJ1-1, with D maybe TRBD1 (5 bases). The V gene lost 4 bases and the J gene lost 8 bases, with 14 bases spanning the gap. Germline values: CDR1 SEHNR, CDR2 FQNEAQ (reference sequence). The CDR3 covers 13 residues. In DNA, the CDR3 is TGTGCCAGCAGCTCTATGGGACGGGAGGAAGCTTTCTTT. This codes for CASSSMGREEAFF.

The V call is TRBV2, the J call TRBJ1-1; D is perhaps TRBD1 (6 bases). CDR3 length equals 15 residues. V was shortened by 10 bases and J by 3 bases, with 21 bases between the two germline ends. Germline assignment: CDR1 SNHLY and CDR2 FYNNEI. The CDR3, as DNA: TGTGCCATCACGGGGGCTGTTATGGTGGACACTGAAGCTTTCTTT. This codes for CAITGAVMVDTEAFF.

With regard to this clonotype: A read error is possible here, since a much larger clone lies one base away. The chain links TRBV13 to TRBJ1-2, with TRBD1 identical over 8 bases. J lost 7 bases, V lost 6 bases, and 4 bases had no gene match. Germline V lookup: CDR1 PRHDT, CDR2 FYEKMQ (reference sequence). The CDR3 spans 12 residues. This CDR3 is CASSHRGGGYTF. Written as DNA, the CDR3 is TGTGCCAGCAGTCACAGGGGGGGTGGCTACACCTTC. The full variable domain, with the rest looked up from reference TRBV13 and TRBJ1-2, is AAGVIQSPRHLIKEKRETATLKCYPIPRHDTVYWYQQGPGQDPQFLISFYEKMQSDKGSIPDRFSAQQFSDYHSELNMSSLELGDSALYFCASSHRGGGYTFGSGTRLTVV.

This clonotype was picked up a small number of times. The chain employs TRBV7-6 and TRBJ1-6; D unclear. The CDR3 is made up of 13 amino acids. CDR1 and CDR2 (germline): SGHVS, FNYEAQ. Trimming pared 9 bases from V and 6 bases from J, leaving 12 bases between. This CDR3 is CASHRGFNSPLHF. The CDR3 nucleotides read TGTGCCAGTCACCGGGGATTTAATTCACCCCTCCACTTT.

V usage is TRBV6-2 or TRBV6-3 and J usage is TRBJ2-5; D tentatively fits TRBD1 or TRBD2 (6 bases each). CDR3 size: 18 residues. CDR1 is MNHEY and CDR2 is SVGEGT in the germline V gene. V shed 4 bases and J shed 0 bases, with 21 bases lying between them. CDR3 sequence reads: CASSWIQGSGGDQETQYF. CDR3 DNA: TGTGCCAGCAGTTGGATACAAGGATCCGGGGGCGACCAAGAGACCCAGTACTTC.

This clonotype showed up many times. The chain combines TRBV7-6 with TRBJ2-7; the D is unclear. The CDR3 has 13 amino acids. The V end lost 5 bases, the J end lost 4 bases, and 12 bases lay between the germline ends. CDR1 and CDR2 (germline): SGHVS, FNYEAQ. The CDR3 coding sequence is TGTGCCAGCAGCGTGAACACCAATTACGAGCAGTACTTC. Translated: CASSVNTNYEQYF.

This clonotype was picked up a small number of times. The chain recombines TRBV6-1 with TRBJ2-1; 9 bases line up with TRBD1. The germline V gene encodes CDR1 MNHNS and CDR2 SASEGT. This CDR3 is 17 amino acids long. The trim removed 3 bases at V and 9 bases at J, leaving 15 bases unmatched. CDR3 protein: CASSEEWTGVIEGEQFF. In DNA, the CDR3 is TGTGCCAGCAGTGAGGAATGGACAGGGGTGATAGAGGGTGAGCAGTTCTTC.

The genes are TRBV6-6 and TRBJ2-5; D possibly uses TRBD1 or TRBD2 (6 bases each). Trimming took off 11 bases at V and 2 bases at J, with 18 bases between the two ends. Germline V CDR1 and CDR2: MNHNY, SVGAGI (reference sequence). The CDR3 is 14 amino acids. CDR3 nucleotides: TGTGCCGCAAGGAGACGGGGGCGACAAGAGACCCAGTACTTC. Amino acids: CAARRRGRQETQYF.

This clonotype occurred a few times. The chain joins TRBV27 to TRBJ2-3, with D uncertain. This CDR3 comprises 12 residues. Trimming stripped 6 bases from V and 6 bases from J, with 10 bases between. CDR1 is MNHEY, CDR2 SMNVEV, per germline (reference sequence). CDR3 coding DNA: TGTGCCAGCAGGCACGGCCGGGATACGCAGTATTTT. It encodes CASRHGRDTQYF.

This clonotype was detected only a few times. The gene calls are TRBV15 and TRBJ1-5; no clear D gene. Germline CDR1 is LNHNV and CDR2 is YYDKDF (reference sequence). V shed 1 base and J shed 5 bases, with 9 bases lying between them. The CDR3 extends over 14 amino acids. In DNA, the CDR3 is TGTGCCACCAGCAGAGCAGTCGGAGATCAGCCCCAGCATTTT. Protein: CATSRAVGDQPQHF. Supplemented by reference TRBV15 and TRBJ1-5, the full variable domain reads DAMVIQNPRYQVTQFGKPVTLSCSQTLNHNVMYWYQQKSSQAPKLLFHYYDKDFNNEADTPDNFQSRRPNTSFCFLDIRSPGLGDTAMYLCATSRAVGDQPQHFGDGTRLSIL.

This chain connects TRBV20-1 to TRBJ1-1; 8 bases are shared with TRBD1. Germline CDR1 DFQATT, CDR2 SNEGSKA (reference sequence). The CDR3 totals 13 residues. V gave up 0 bases and J gave up 10 bases; unmatched junction bases: 7. CDR3 sequence reads: CSARDLGQGIAFF. In nucleotides, the CDR3 is TGCAGTGCTAGAGATCTAGGACAGGGAATAGCTTTCTTT.

This clonotype occurred once. V and J are TRBV27 and TRBJ1-6; D may be TRBD1 (6 bases). Germline values: CDR1 MNHEY, CDR2 SMNVEV (reference sequence). Trimming took off 7 bases at V and 7 bases at J, with 14 bases between the two ends. The CDR3 spans 14 residues. The CDR3 protein is CASTTGTRNSPLHF. Written as DNA, the CDR3 is TGTGCCAGCACTACCGGGACAAGGAATTCACCCCTCCACTTT.

This clonotype is a singleton in its sample. V is TRBV5-1 and J is TRBJ2-3, with D unresolved. Per germline, CDR1 SGHRS and CDR2 YFSETQ. Trimming shortened V by 5 bases and J by 4 bases, and 20 bases separated the two germline ends. The length of the CDR3 is 16 residues. CDR3 protein: CASSDPKDQSADTQYF. CDR3 nucleotides: TGCGCCAGCAGTGATCCGAAGGACCAATCGGCAGATACGCAGTATTTT.

There are many counts of this clonotype. The gene calls are TRBV7-2 and TRBJ2-5; D not certain. Germline values: CDR1 SGHTA, CDR2 FQGNSA. V lost 5 bases and J 3 bases, leaving 13 bases between the germline ends. The CDR3 is 14 amino acids. CDR3 amino acids: CASSPQAWKETQYF. CDR3 nucleotide sequence: TGTGCCAGCAGCCCCCAGGCATGGAAAGAGACCCAGTACTTC.

The J gene is TRBJ2-1, the V gene TRBV27, with 10 bases lining up with TRBD1. Germline CDR1 reads MNHEY; CDR2 reads SMNVEV (reference sequence). The CDR3 runs to 15 residues. The V gene end was trimmed by 5 bases and the J gene end by 5 bases; junction bases not matched to a gene: 6. The CDR3 sequence is CASSQDRGADNEQFF. The CDR3 DNA follows: TGTGCCAGCAGTCAGGACAGGGGGGCGGACAATGAGCAGTTCTTC.

This clonotype was observed a handful of times. Given a much more abundant clone one base away, this may be a read error. This chain connects TRBV7-9 to TRBJ2-7, with a weak D call TRBD1 (6 bases). The CDR3 sequence is 14 residues long. Germline lookup yields CDR1 SEHNR and CDR2 FQNEAQ (reference sequence). V lost 1 base to trimming and J lost 2 bases, with 9 bases between them. CDR3 loop: CASSLGGGPYEQYV. The CDR3 DNA reads TGTGCCAGCAGCTTAGGTGGGGGCCCCTACGAGCAGTACGTC.

The V and J genes are TRBV5-6 and TRBJ1-1; D might be TRBD1 (5 bases). CDR3 size: 18 residues. The germline V gene has CDR1 SGHDT and CDR2 YYEEEE. The ends were cut back, 4 bases at V and 3 bases at J, with 25 bases in the middle. The CDR3 DNA sequence: TGTGCCAGCAGCGAAGCTCCAGGGCCCTCCGTGTCCCACACTGAAGCTTTCTTT. Protein product: CASSEAPGPSVSHTEAFF.

Comments on this clonotype: No conserved phenylalanine or tryptophan is present at the end of the CDR3, so a read error is the likely explanation. This chain joins TRBV6-8 and TRBJ1-1; D is unresolved. Germline V lookup: CDR1 MNHGY, CDR2 SAAAGT. This CDR3 region has 15 residues. Trimming removed 2 bases from V and 1 base from J, with 11 bases in between. CDR3 sequence: CASSYVGNRNTEAFI. The CDR3 bases are TGTGCCAGCAGTTACGTTGGAAACAGGAACACTGAAGCTTTCATT.

V and J are TRBV15 and TRBJ1-1; D is uncertain. This CDR3 contains 14 residues. CDR1 LNHNV and CDR2 YYDKDF come from the germline V gene (reference sequence). V was clipped by 1 base and J by 1 base, with 7 bases between them. In DNA, the CDR3 is TGTGCCACCAGCAGAGTCAACACGAACACTGAAGCTTTCTTT. Translated: CATSRVNTNTEAFF.

This clonotype was observed a handful of times. The chain links TRBV5-4 to TRBJ2-1; 15 bases map to TRBD2. Germline CDR1 SGHNT, CDR2 YYREEE (reference sequence). The CDR3 sequence is 17 residues long. With 3 bases clipped from V and 8 bases from J, the junction kept 9 bases outside the gene matches. The CDR3: CASSSGGRTSGGDEQFF. In nucleotides, the CDR3 is TGTGCCAGCAGCTCGGGCGGGAGGACTAGCGGGGGGGATGAGCAGTTCTTC. Using reference TRBV5-4 and TRBJ2-1 for the parts outside the CDR3, the full variable domain is ETGVTQSPTHLIKTRGQQVTLRCSSQSGHNTVSWYQQALGQGPQFIFQYYREEENGRGNFPPRFSGLQFPNYSSELNVNALELDDSALYLCASSSGGRTSGGDEQFFGPGTRLTVL.